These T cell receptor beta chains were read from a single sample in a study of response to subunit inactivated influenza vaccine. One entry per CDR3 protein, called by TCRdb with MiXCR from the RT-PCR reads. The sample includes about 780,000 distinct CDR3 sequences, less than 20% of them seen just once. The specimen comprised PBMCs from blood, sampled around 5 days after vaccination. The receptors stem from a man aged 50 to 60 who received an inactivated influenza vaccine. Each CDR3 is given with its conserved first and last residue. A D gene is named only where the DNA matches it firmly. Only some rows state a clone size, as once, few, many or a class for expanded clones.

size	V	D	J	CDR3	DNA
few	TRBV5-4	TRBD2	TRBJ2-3	CASSPASGSDTQYF	TGTGCCAGCAGCCCGGCTAGCGGGAGCGATACGCAGTATTTT
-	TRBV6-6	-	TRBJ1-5	CASSYTNQPQHF	TGTGCCAGCAGTTACACGAATCAGCCCCAGCATTTT
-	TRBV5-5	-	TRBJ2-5	CASSPVFGETQYF	TGTGCCAGCAGCCCGGTTTTTGGGGAGACCCAGTACTTC
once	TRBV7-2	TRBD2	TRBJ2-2	CASSSGGVVRELFF	TGTGCCAGCAGCTCGGGGGGGGTCGTACGGGAGCTGTTTTTT
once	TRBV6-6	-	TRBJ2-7	CASGANGPYEQYF	TGTGCCAGCGGCGCCAACGGACCCTACGAGCAGTACTTC
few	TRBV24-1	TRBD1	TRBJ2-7	CATSDSRDSYYEQYF	TGTGCCACCAGTGATTCCCGGGACAGTTACTACGAGCAGTACTTC
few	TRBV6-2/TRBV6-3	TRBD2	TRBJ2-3	CASSRPGLAGEADTQYF	TGTGCCAGCAGTCGTCCGGGACTAGCGGGGGAGGCAGATACGCAGTATTTT
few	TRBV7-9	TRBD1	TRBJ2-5	CASSAGTDQETQYF	TGTGCCAGCAGCGCCGGGACAGACCAAGAGACCCAGTACTTC
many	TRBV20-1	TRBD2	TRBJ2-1	CRVSGSTYNEQFF	TGCAGGGTCAGCGGGAGTACCTACAATGAGCAGTTCTTC
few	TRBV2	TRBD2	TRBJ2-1	CASRYPPSGSSNEQFF	TGTGCCAGCCGATACCCCCCTAGCGGGAGCTCCAATGAGCAGTTCTTC
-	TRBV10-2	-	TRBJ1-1	CASSPRRVGNTEAFF	TGCGCCAGCAGTCCCCGCCGGGTTGGAAACACTGAAGCTTTCTTT
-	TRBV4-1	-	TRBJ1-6	CASSQEGWGRAPLHF	TGCGCCAGCAGCCAAGAGGGGTGGGGTAGGGCACCCCTCCACTTT
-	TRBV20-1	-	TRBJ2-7	CSGNDGDYEQYF	TGCAGTGGTAACGACGGTGACTACGAGCAGTACTTC
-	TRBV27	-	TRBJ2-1	CASSPTWWNEQFF	TGTGCCAGCAGTCCGACCTGGTGGAATGAGCAGTTCTTC
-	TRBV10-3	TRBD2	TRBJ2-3	CAIRSTSALTTDTQYF	TGTGCCATCAGGTCGACTAGCGCCCTTACAACAGATACGCAGTATTTT
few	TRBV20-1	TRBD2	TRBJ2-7	CSAKAGLGYEQYF	TGCAGTGCCAAAGCGGGGTTGGGGTACGAGCAGTACTTC
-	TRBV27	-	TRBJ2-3	CASSTLTEWGTDTQYF	TGTGCCAGCAGTACCCTAACTGAGTGGGGCACAGATACGCAGTATTTT
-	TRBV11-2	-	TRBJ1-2	CASSSLRFRRAEADGYTF	TGTGCCAGCAGCTCGTTACGGTTCCGCAGGGCCGAGGCTGATGGCTACACCTTC
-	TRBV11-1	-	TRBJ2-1	CASSLRRARSYNEQFF	TGTGCCAGCAGCTTAAGGAGGGCCCGCTCCTACAATGAGCAGTTCTTC
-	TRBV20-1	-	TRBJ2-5	CSARRGIPITQYF	TGCAGTGCTAGAAGGGGGATTCCGATTACCCAGTACTTC
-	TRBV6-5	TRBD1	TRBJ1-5	CASSSRGGFNQPQHF	TGTGCCAGCAGTTCACGAGGGGGCTTTAATCAGCCCCAGCATTTT
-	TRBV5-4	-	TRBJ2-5	CASSLRLTREETQYF	TGTGCCAGCAGCTTGCGGTTGACTAGAGAAGAGACCCAGTACTTC
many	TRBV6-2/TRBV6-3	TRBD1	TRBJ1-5	CASRQTGNGQPQHF	TGTGCCAGCAGGCAGACAGGGAATGGACAGCCCCAGCATTTT
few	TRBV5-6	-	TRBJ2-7	CASSFLLASYEQYF	TGTGCCAGCAGCTTTTTGCTAGCTTCCTACGAGCAGTACTTC
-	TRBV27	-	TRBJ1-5	CASSGFGQPQHF	TGTGCCAGTTCAGGGTTTGGTCAGCCCCAGCATTTT
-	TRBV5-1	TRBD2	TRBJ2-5	CASSLARTSSRETQYF	TGCGCCAGCAGCTTGGCCAGGACTAGCTCGCGGGAGACCCAGTACTTC
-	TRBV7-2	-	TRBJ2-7	CASSSSGKATYEQYF	TGTGCCAGCAGCTCCTCGGGGAAGGCTACCTACGAGCAGTACTTC
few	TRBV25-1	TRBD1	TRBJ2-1	CANDHPPRDSLYNEQFF	TGTGCCAACGACCATCCCCCCCGGGACAGTCTTTACAATGAGCAGTTCTTC
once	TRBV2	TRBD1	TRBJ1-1	CANRGGMNTEAFF	TGTGCCAACAGGGGAGGTATGAACACTGAAGCTTTCTTT
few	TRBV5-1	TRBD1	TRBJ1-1	CASSFVGTAEAFF	TGCGCCAGCAGCTTCGTGGGGACAGCTGAAGCTTTCTTT
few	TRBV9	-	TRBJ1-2	CASSANTNSIYGYTF	TGTGCCAGCAGCGCAAATACAAACAGTATCTATGGCTACACCTTC
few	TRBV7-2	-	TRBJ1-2	CASSLEVVYGYTF	TGTGCCAGCAGCTTAGAGGTGGTCTATGGCTACACCTTC
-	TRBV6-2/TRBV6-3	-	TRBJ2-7	CASSPPGAGLYEQYF	TGTGCCAGCAGTCCCCCCGGGGCAGGGTTGTACGAGCAGTACTTC
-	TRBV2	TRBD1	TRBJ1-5	CASRDGQGSYQPQHF	TGTGCCAGCAGAGATGGACAGGGGTCTTATCAGCCCCAGCATTTT
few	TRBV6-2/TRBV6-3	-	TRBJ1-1	CATKTGLEVNTEAFF	TGTGCCACCAAAACTGGGCTTGAGGTGAACACTGAAGCTTTCTTT
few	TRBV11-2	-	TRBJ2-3	CASSEGTSGTDTQYF	TGTGCCAGCAGCGAGGGGACTTCAGGGACAGATACGCAGTATTTT
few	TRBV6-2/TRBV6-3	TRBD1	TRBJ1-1	CASSRGTVNTEAFF	TGTGCCAGCAGCCGGGGGACAGTTAACACTGAAGCTTTCTTT
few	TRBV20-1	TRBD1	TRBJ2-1	CSARWTGSEQFF	TGCAGTGCTAGATGGACAGGGAGCGAGCAGTTCTTC
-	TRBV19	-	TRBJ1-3	CASSTRLGKRNTIYF	TGTGCCAGTAGTACCCGACTGGGCAAAAGAAACACCATATATTTT
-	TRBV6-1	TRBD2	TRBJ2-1	CASRREGLYNEQFF	TGTGCCAGCAGGCGGGAGGGCCTATACAATGAGCAGTTCTTC
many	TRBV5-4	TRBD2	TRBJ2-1	CASSPGTSGANEQFF	TGTGCCAGCAGTCCCGGGACTAGCGGTGCCAATGAGCAGTTCTTC
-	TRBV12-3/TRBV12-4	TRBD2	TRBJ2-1	CASSLRSSGVNEQFF	TGTGCCAGCAGTTTGAGGTCTAGCGGGGTGAATGAGCAGTTCTTC
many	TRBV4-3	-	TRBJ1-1	CASSQFPNTEAFF	TGCGCCAGCAGCCAATTCCCGAACACTGAAGCTTTCTTT
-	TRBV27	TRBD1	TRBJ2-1	CASRPRDRVSGEQFF	TGTGCCAGCAGACCCCGGGACAGGGTTTCCGGTGAGCAGTTCTTC
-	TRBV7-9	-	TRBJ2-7	CASSFEEETYEQYF	TGTGCCAGCAGCTTCGAAGAGGAGACCTACGAGCAGTACTTC
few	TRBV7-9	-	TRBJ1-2	CASTRDRSYGYTF	TGTGCCAGCACCAGGGATCGGTCCTATGGCTACACCTTC
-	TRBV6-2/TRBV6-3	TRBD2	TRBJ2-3	CASSYSINPLGGGLPNTDTQYF	TGTGCCAGCAGTTACTCGATTAACCCACTCGGCGGGGGGCTTCCTAACACAGATACGCAGTATTTT
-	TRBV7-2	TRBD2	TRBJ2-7	CASSTSGGRTYEQYF	TGTGCCAGCAGTACCTCGGGCGGGAGGACCTACGAGCAGTACTTC
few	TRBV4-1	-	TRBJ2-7	CASSRMSRLQPYEQYF	TGCGCCAGCAGCCGGATGAGTCGGCTTCAACCCTACGAGCAGTACTTC
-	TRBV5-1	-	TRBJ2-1	CASSLVSAAYNEQFF	TGCGCCAGCAGCTTGGTCTCGGCAGCATACAATGAGCAGTTCTTC
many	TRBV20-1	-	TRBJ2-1	CSAAPENEQFF	TGCAGTGCTGCCCCGGAGAATGAGCAGTTCTTC
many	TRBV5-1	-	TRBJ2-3	CASSTDRYTDTQYF	TGCGCCAGCAGCACGGACAGATACACAGATACGCAGTATTTT
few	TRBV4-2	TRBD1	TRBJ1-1	CASSQALTGDYRTFF	TGTGCCAGCAGCCAAGCCCTCACAGGGGACTATCGTACTTTCTTT
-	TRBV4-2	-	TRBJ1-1	CASSRVFGGPNTEAFF	TGTGCCAGCAGCCGAGTTTTTGGGGGGCCGAACACTGAAGCTTTCTTT
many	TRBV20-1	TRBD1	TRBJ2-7	CSARPRQGLREQYF	TGCAGTGCTAGACCCCGACAGGGATTGCGGGAGCAGTACTTC
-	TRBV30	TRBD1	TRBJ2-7	CAWNRDSGLEQYF	TGTGCCTGGAACCGGGACAGCGGCCTCGAGCAGTACTTC
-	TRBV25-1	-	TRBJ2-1	CASSESQNRDSYNEQFF	TGTGCCAGCAGTGAATCCCAAAACAGGGACTCCTACAATGAGCAGTTCTTC
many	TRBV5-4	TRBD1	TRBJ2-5	CASSWTGGQETQYF	TGTGCCAGCAGCTGGACAGGGGGCCAAGAGACCCAGTACTTC
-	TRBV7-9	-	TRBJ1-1	CASSFLVENTEAFF	TGTGCCAGCAGCTTTTTGGTCGAGAACACTGAAGCTTTCTTT
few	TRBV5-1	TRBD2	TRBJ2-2	CASSSPGTSGNTGELFF	TGCGCCAGCAGCTCGCCCGGGACTAGCGGCAACACCGGGGAGCTGTTTTTT